This TCR beta chain was sequenced during a study of beta chain features in type 1 diabetes. Study-level findings and limits: There were fewer insertions and more deletions at the VDJ junctions of type 1 diabetes patients. Across all four CD4+ subsets, people with type 1 diabetes showed modestly shorter TCRB CDR3s. The study notes PCR might favor shorter templates equally in patients and controls.

With respect to this clone: Its cognate antigen is unknown.

CD45RO/CCR7/CD25/CD127/CD95/CD27 separated CD4+ naive, central memory, regulatory and stem cell-like memory cells by sorting. Germline V gene lookup returns CDR1 KGHSH and CDR2 LQKENI. Trimming took off 4 bases at V and 5 bases at J, with 9 bases between the two ends. This CDR3 spans 13 amino acids. Every bit of the isolated RNA underwent reverse transcription, so sequencing read expressed TCRB transcripts. The data were produced by immunoSEQ multiplex PCR, yet TCRdb's version contains in-frame clones alone and is incomplete. The data show about 620,000 clones, roughly 16% seen once. Specimen: naive CD4+ T cells from blood. The V call is TRBV18, the J call TRBJ1-5; D remains unclear. The clonotype comes from a man between 18 and 35 years old in good health. CDR3 in amino acids: CASSRASHQPQHF. The CDR3 DNA follows: TGTGCCAGCTCACGGGCCAGCCATCAGCCCCAGCATTTT.